The 27 T cell receptor beta chains listed next were all sequenced from one sample in a study of cytomegalovirus exposure and HLA in healthy donors. 13 Jbeta primers and 60 Vbeta primers were used for the PCR. Profiled with immunoSEQ multiplex PCR; TCRdb holds only in-frame clones, not every one. The sample records approximately 220,000 clones, over 65% being singletons. The material sequenced was PBMCs. Receptor source: a man younger than 35 in good health and CMV-seronegative.

The V gene is TRBV2, the J gene TRBJ2-4; D perhaps matches TRBD1 (6 bases). The germline gives CDR1 SNHLY, CDR2 FYNNEI. The V end lost 6 bases, the J end lost 9 bases, and 15 bases lay between the germline ends. The CDR3 sequence is 13 residues long. The CDR3 sequence is CASRKQGSSIQYF. The CDR3 DNA sequence: TGTGCCAGCAGAAAACAGGGTAGCAGCATTCAGTACTTC.

The rearrangement uses TRBV2 and TRBJ2-1; 10 nucleotides line up with TRBD1. This CDR3 spans 14 amino acids. CDR1 and CDR2 (germline): SNHLY, FYNNEI. The trim removed 6 bases at V and 10 bases at J, leaving 9 bases unmatched. CDR3 residues: CASSMRQGAHEQFF. The CDR3 nucleotides read TGTGCCAGCAGCATGCGACAGGGGGCGCACGAGCAGTTCTTC.

Notes on this clone: The same CDR3 can be traced to other DNA sequences in this sample. The chain couples TRBV16 to TRBJ1-1, with D perhaps matching TRBD1 (5 bases). Germline CDR1 reads KGHSY; CDR2 reads FQNENV. CDR3 length equals 15 residues. The V end was cut by 6 bases, the J end by 4 bases, with 18 bases between. The CDR3 region has the DNA TGTGCCAGCAGTCTAAGACTCACAGGTAGCACTGAAGCTTTCTTT. Translation gives CASSLRLTGSTEAFF.

Concerning this clone itself: Other DNA sequences in this sample translate to the same CDR3. V and J are TRBV19 and TRBJ2-7; the D is unclear. Germline V gene data show CDR1 as LNHDA and CDR2 as SQIVND (reference sequence). V lost 4 bases and J lost 3, with 10 bases in between. This CDR3 comprises 13 residues. The CDR3 DNA sequence: TGTGCCAGTAGTACGCGTAGAGACTACGAGCAGTACTTC. Its translation is CASSTRRDYEQYF.

The J gene is TRBJ2-1, the V gene TRBV7-2, with 11 nucleotides matching TRBD2. CDR3 length equals 15 residues. Trimming took 1 base from V and 6 from J; bases not matched to a gene: 2. The germline V gene encodes CDR1 SGHTA and CDR2 FQGNSA. The CDR3 sequence is CASSLGLAGINEQFF. Written as DNA, the CDR3 is TGTGCCAGCAGCTTAGGACTAGCGGGGATCAATGAGCAGTTCTTC.

The chain links TRBV12-5 to TRBJ1-2, with TRBD1 matching 8 bases. The CDR3 has 14 residues. Trimming took 2 bases from V and 7 from J; bases not matched to a gene: 6. Germline assignment: CDR1 LGHNT and CDR2 FRNRAP. DNA of the CDR3: TGTGCTAGTGGTTTGCGGCAGGGGGCTGGTGGCTACACCTTC. Protein: CASGLRQGAGGYTF.

This clone occurred a few times. The chain has TRBV30 and TRBJ2-7; D perhaps matches TRBD1 (6 bases). This CDR3 has 13 amino acids. The V end lost 8 bases, the J end lost 5 bases, and 19 bases lay between the germline ends. The germline CDR1 and CDR2 sequences are GTSNPN and SVGIG (reference sequence). This CDR3 reads CAARVSRGNEQYF. CDR3 coding DNA: TGTGCCGCAAGGGTTAGCAGGGGCAACGAGCAGTACTTC.

This clone appeared once. The chain links TRBV5-1 to TRBJ2-3; 7 bases are shared with TRBD2. V gave up 0 bases and J gave up 2 bases; unmatched junction bases: 3. This CDR3 spans 15 amino acids. CDR1 and CDR2 (germline): SGHRS, YFSETQ. The CDR3 DNA follows: TGCGCCAGCAGCTTGGCAGCGGGGTTCACAGATACGCAGTATTTT. Protein: CASSLAAGFTDTQYF.

The chain has TRBV18 and TRBJ2-3; a possible D gene is TRBD1 (5 bases). V lost 3 bases and J 0 bases, leaving 10 bases between the germline ends. CDR3 length: 15 amino acids. Germline CDR1 KGHSH, CDR2 LQKENI. In DNA form, the CDR3 reads TGTGCCAGCTCACCGGGGCACGGGAGCACAGATACGCAGTATTTT. Protein product: CASSPGHGSTDTQYF.

The chain employs TRBV6-6 and TRBJ2-7, with 8 bases aligning to TRBD2. The CDR3 totals 16 residues. Unmatched junction bases numbered 16, after V lost 6 bases and J lost 6 bases. CDR1 and CDR2 from the germline V gene are MNHNY and SVGAGI (reference sequence). CDR3: CASRSRVSSGKGEQYF. In DNA, the CDR3 is TGTGCCAGCAGGTCCCGCGTTAGTAGCGGGAAGGGCGAGCAGTACTTC.

The gene calls are TRBV28 and TRBJ1-5; TRBD1 might be the D (5 bases). The CDR3 is 14 residues long. Germline-derived CDR1 and CDR2 are MDHEN and SYDVKM. Trimming removed 5 bases at V and 5 bases at J, with 13 bases between. CDR3 sequence reads: CASSGGARDQPQHF. CDR3 in DNA: TGTGCCAGCAGTGGTGGGGCCAGGGATCAGCCCCAGCATTTT.

Points on this clone: Other nucleotide sequences in the sample specify the same CDR3. The chain has TRBV28 and TRBJ2-5; D remains unclear. The CDR3 totals 11 residues. Per the germline V gene, CDR1 is MDHEN and CDR2 is SYDVKM. The ends were cut back, 2 bases at V and 5 bases at J, with 3 bases in the middle. The CDR3 protein is CASSLQETQYF. CDR3 sequence (DNA): TGTGCCAGCAGTTTACAGGAGACCCAGTACTTC.

This clone has a single count. The chain carries TRBV7-2 and TRBJ2-3, with D possibly TRBD2 on 5 matching bases. Germline V gene sequence: CDR1 SGHTA, CDR2 FQGNSA. V was trimmed by 5 bases and J by 0 bases, leaving 9 bases between them. The CDR3 is made up of 14 amino acids. The CDR3 nucleotides read TGTGCCAGCAGCCCCGGACTTAGCACAGATACGCAGTATTTT. It is translated as CASSPGLSTDTQYF.

This rearrangement joins TRBV15 to TRBJ2-3; the D gene is possibly TRBD2 (5 bases). The V gene's germline CDR1 is LNHNV and CDR2 YYDKDF (reference sequence). V lost 2 bases and J 1 base, leaving 13 bases between the germline ends. The CDR3 consists of 16 residues. CDR3 protein: CATSRPGGAGTDTQYF. CDR3 DNA sequence: TGTGCCACCAGCAGACCTGGAGGAGCAGGCACAGATACGCAGTATTTT.

The chain has TRBV5-4 and TRBJ2-1; 8 bases fit TRBD2. Trimming at V came to 4 bases and at J to 9 bases, leaving 15 bases not matched to a gene. The germline gives CDR1 SGHNT, CDR2 YYREEE (reference sequence). This CDR3 is 16 amino acids long. CDR3 bases: TGTGCCAGCAGCAAGGATCCGGGGGCGGGAGGAGCTGAGCAGTTCTTC. This codes for CASSKDPGAGGAEQFF. The variable domain in full, with the rest retrieved from reference TRBV5-4 and TRBJ2-1, is ETGVTQSPTHLIKTRGQQVTLRCSSQSGHNTVSWYQQALGQGPQFIFQYYREEENGRGNFPPRFSGLQFPNYSSELNVNALELDDSALYLCASSKDPGAGGAEQFFGPGTRLTVL.

The chain couples TRBV19 to TRBJ2-1; TRBD1 matches 8 bases. The length of the CDR3 is 13 residues. Per the germline V gene, CDR1 is LNHDA and CDR2 is SQIVND (reference sequence). The V segment lost 3 bases and the J segment 7 bases; nucleotides outside the gene matches: 2. The CDR3, as DNA: TGTGCCAGTAGTATGGACAGGGTTAATGAGCAGTTCTTC. As protein: CASSMDRVNEQFF.

The genes are TRBV2 and TRBJ2-3; tentatively, D is TRBD2 (5 bases). Deletions cut 5 bases from V and 0 bases from J, with 9 bases between. CDR1 is SNHLY, CDR2 FYNNEI, per germline. There are 14 residues in the CDR3. CDR3 sequence reads: CASSQTSSTDTQYF. The CDR3 DNA reads as TGTGCCAGCAGTCAAACTAGTAGCACAGATACGCAGTATTTT. The whole variable domain, filled in from reference TRBV2 and TRBJ2-3, reads EPEVTQTPSHQVTQMGQEVILRCVPISNHLYFYWYRQILGQKVEFLVSFYNNEISEKSEIFDDQFSVERPDGSNFTLKIRSTKLEDSAMYFCASSQTSSTDTQYFGPGTRLTVL.

This clone was observed a handful of times. This chain connects TRBV2 to TRBJ1-5; D call uncertain. CDR3 length equals 17 residues. Trimming shortened V by 5 bases and J by 1 base, and 18 bases separated the two germline ends. The germline V gene has CDR1 SNHLY and CDR2 FYNNEI. The CDR3 DNA is TGTGCCAGCAGTACCGTCCCGGAGGGTACGAGCAATCAGCCCCAGCATTTT. Protein: CASSTVPEGTSNQPQHF.

The gene calls are TRBV19 and TRBJ2-7, with D perhaps TRBD2 (7 bases). The CDR3 has 13 residues. With 5 bases removed from V and 1 base from J, the gap between germline ends came to 9 bases. Germline CDR1 reads LNHDA; CDR2 reads SQIVND (reference sequence). The DNA for the CDR3 is TGTGCCAGTAGTCGGGGGGCGTCCTACGAGCAGTACTTC. Amino acids: CASSRGASYEQYF.

The chain employs TRBV11-2 and TRBJ2-1; 7 bases match TRBD2. J was trimmed by 7 bases and V by 1 base; bases with no gene match: 1. The germline V gene has CDR1 SGHAT and CDR2 FQNNGV. There are 13 residues in the CDR3. The CDR3 region has the DNA TGTGCCAGCAGCTTAGGACTAGCTAATGAGCAGTTCTTC. It codes for CASSLGLANEQFF.

The chain has TRBV7-2 and TRBJ1-1; unclear D gene. Germline V gene lookup returns CDR1 SGHTA and CDR2 FQGNSA. CDR3 length: 12 amino acids. Trimming left V 5 bases short and J 6 bases short, with 10 bases between. CDR3 amino acids: CASSPYVSEAFF. For the CDR3, the DNA is TGTGCCAGCAGCCCTTATGTCTCTGAAGCTTTCTTT.

The chain joins TRBV27 to TRBJ2-3; D remains unclear. V was pared by 3 bases and J by 2 bases, with 9 bases between. The CDR3 runs to 14 residues. The germline CDR1 and CDR2 sequences are MNHEY and SMNVEV (reference sequence). Here the CDR3 reads CASSFRHITDTQYF. The DNA of the CDR3 is TGTGCCAGCAGTTTTAGACACATCACAGATACGCAGTATTTT.

V and J are TRBV11-2 and TRBJ1-1; TRBD1 aligns across 7 bases. V shed 7 bases and J 7 bases; nucleotides not matched to a gene: 18. The length of the CDR3 is 16 residues. Germline CDR1 and CDR2: SGHAT and FQNNGV. The CDR3: CASIVLTGSFQDEAFF. For the CDR3, the DNA is TGTGCCAGCATCGTATTGACAGGGTCCTTCCAGGATGAAGCTTTCTTT.

The chain links TRBV7-3 to TRBJ2-1, with TRBD2 as a possible D gene (6 bases). This CDR3 comprises 15 residues. The V gene's germline CDR1 is SGHTA and CDR2 FQGTGA. Deletions cut 2 bases from V and 6 bases from J, with 14 bases between. The CDR3 DNA follows: TGTGCCAGCAGCTTAGCACTAGCCCCGGTCAATGAGCAGTTCTTC. Translated: CASSLALAPVNEQFF.

The chain couples TRBV30 to TRBJ1-5, with 7 bases fitting TRBD1. The junction had 8 bases not matched to a gene; V was cut back by 5 bases and J by 4 bases. The CDR3 has 14 amino acids. In germline, CDR1 is GTSNPN, CDR2 SVGIG (reference sequence). CDR3 nucleotides: TGTGCCTGGGATCCGGGACAGCCTAATCAGCCCCAGCATTTT. Residues: CAWDPGQPNQPQHF.

The V gene is TRBV2, the J gene TRBJ2-7; no reliable D call. Germline CDR1 and CDR2: SNHLY and FYNNEI. CDR3 size: 16 residues. Deletions cut 2 bases from V and 2 bases from J, with 16 bases between. CDR3 in DNA: TGTGCCAGCAGTGAAATGGCCGACACTTTAACCTACGAGCAGTACTTC. This sequence encodes CASSEMADTLTYEQYF.

Concerning this clone itself: Other DNA sequences of this sample code for an identical CDR3. The chain is built from TRBV6-1 and TRBJ1-5; TRBD1 aligns across 9 bases. J lost 7 bases, V lost 4 bases, and 8 bases had no gene match. Germline-derived CDR1 and CDR2 are MNHNS and SASEGT. The CDR3 length is 15 residues. DNA for the CDR3: TGTGCCAGCAGTGCCGACAGGGGGTTTGGCCAGCCCCAGCATTTT. Its translation: CASSADRGFGQPQHF.